This entry lists 28 T cell receptor beta chains sequenced from one sample in a study of control samples from healthy donors and cancer patients. Sequencing used immunoSEQ multiplex PCR; TCRdb keeps in-frame clones, though not all of them. The sample has more than 25,000 clones, 91% seen once; the top ten hold approximately 12%. Sequences were obtained from PBMCs. These receptors originate from a man in his forties or fifties with lung cancer.

This chain connects TRBV7-3 to TRBJ2-1; unclear D gene. The CDR3 extends over 13 amino acids. Trimming pared 5 bases from V and 8 bases from J, leaving 13 bases between. Germline CDR1 and CDR2: SGHTA and FQGTGA. The CDR3, as DNA: TGTGCCAGCAGCCCTGGGCCGCAGGATGAGCAGTTCTTC. It specifies CASSPGPQDEQFF.

The rearrangement uses TRBV7-9 and TRBJ1-1; a weak D match, TRBD1 (5 bases). Germline values: CDR1 SEHNR, CDR2 FQNEAQ (reference sequence). Trimming took off 8 bases at V and 7 bases at J, with 17 bases between the two ends. This CDR3 is built from 13 residues. The CDR3 is CASLLSQGDEAFF. CDR3 DNA sequence: TGTGCCAGCCTCCTTAGTCAGGGTGATGAAGCTTTCTTT.

The chain has TRBV6-5 and TRBJ2-1; 13 bases map to TRBD2. Losses at the gene ends were 8 bases for V and 6 bases for J; bases not matched to a gene: 4. CDR1 and CDR2 from the germline V gene are MNHEY and SVGAGI. The CDR3 runs 14 residues. The CDR3 reads CASSTSGGPNEQFF. For the CDR3, the DNA is TGTGCCAGCTCGACTAGCGGGGGGCCCAATGAGCAGTTCTTC.

The V and J genes are TRBV6-1 and TRBJ1-6; possible D gene TRBD1, 6 bases. The V and J ends lost 1 base and 6 bases respectively, with 10 bases between them. Germline assignment: CDR1 MNHNS and CDR2 SASEGT. This CDR3 contains 15 residues. CDR3 bases: TGTGCCAGCAGTGAAGGTCAGGGGTTTAATTCACCCCTCCACTTT. Protein product: CASSEGQGFNSPLHF.

The chain recombines TRBV5-1 with TRBJ2-7, with D perhaps matching TRBD1 (6 bases). The V gene lost 1 base and the J gene lost 5 bases, with 7 bases spanning the gap. The CDR3 runs 12 residues. Germline V gives CDR1 SGHRS, CDR2 YFSETQ. This CDR3 reads CASSLPGDEQYF. The CDR3 DNA reads as TGCGCCAGCAGCTTGCCAGGGGACGAGCAGTACTTC. The variable domain in full, with the rest retrieved from reference TRBV5-1 and TRBJ2-7, is KAGVTQTPRYLIKTRGQQVTLSCSPISGHRSVSWYQQTPGQGLQFLFEYFSETQRNKGNFPGRFSGRQFSNSRSEMNVSTLELGDSALYLCASSLPGDEQYFGPGTRLTVT.

The V call is TRBV21-1, the J call TRBJ1-2. TRBV21-1 is recorded as a pseudogene. The CDR3 sequence is 11 residues long. The CDR3 protein is CATPGGYGYTF. For the CDR3, the DNA is TGTGCCACCCCCGGGGGCTATGGCTACACCTTC.

The J gene is TRBJ2-4, the V gene TRBV18; 9 nucleotides match TRBD1. The CDR3 contains 15 residues. Germline lookup yields CDR1 KGHSH and CDR2 LQKENI. The J segment lost 8 bases and the V segment lost 3 bases, leaving 8 bases of the junction unmatched. The CDR3 DNA sequence: TGTGCCAGCTCACCCGGGACAGGGCGGTTACACATTCAGTACTTC. Protein sequence: CASSPGTGRLHIQYF.

This clone appeared a few times. The chain is built from TRBV6-6 and TRBJ1-6; possible D gene TRBD1, 6 bases. V was pared by 4 bases and J by 6 bases, with 13 bases between. The length of the CDR3 is 15 residues. In germline, CDR1 is MNHNY, CDR2 SVGAGI (reference sequence). The DNA of the CDR3 is TGTGCCAGCAGTTCTACCGGGGGCGCTAATTCACCCCTCCACTTT. Encoded protein: CASSSTGGANSPLHF.

This chain uses TRBV28 with TRBJ1-3; 7 bases align to TRBD1. CDR3 length: 17 amino acids. J gave up 3 bases and V 6 bases, and 14 bases lay outside the gene matches. CDR1 MDHEN and CDR2 SYDVKM come from the germline V gene. The DNA for the CDR3 is TGTGCCAGCAGCACCCAGGGGGGATTATTTGGTGGAAACACCATATATTTT. Translation: CASSTQGGLFGGNTIYF.

The chain joins TRBV5-6 to TRBJ2-3; 8 bases match TRBD1. This CDR3 contains 16 residues. Germline CDR1 reads SGHDT; CDR2 reads YYEEEE. J lost 0 bases, V lost 4 bases, and 7 bases had no gene match. The CDR3, as DNA: TGTGCCAGCAGCCCAGCGACAGGGGCCAGCACAGATACGCAGTATTTT. Translation: CASSPATGASTDTQYF.

The chain couples TRBV5-1 to TRBJ2-1; 7 bases are shared with TRBD2. CDR1 and CDR2 (germline): SGHRS, YFSETQ. This CDR3 is built from 15 residues. V gave up 2 bases and J gave up 0 bases; unmatched junction bases: 2. The CDR3 protein is CASSLAGSSYNEQFF. DNA for the CDR3: TGCGCCAGCAGCTTAGCGGGGAGCTCCTACAATGAGCAGTTCTTC.

J is TRBJ1-2 and V is TRBV4-3; D is possibly TRBD1 (5 bases). Germline values: CDR1 LGHNA, CDR2 YSLEER. The CDR3 totals 14 residues. Trimming took 0 bases from V and 4 from J, leaving 9 bases between them. The CDR3 spells CASSQDWTPYGYTF. In nucleotides, the CDR3 is TGCGCCAGCAGCCAAGATTGGACACCCTATGGCTACACCTTC.

A remark on this clone: The same CDR3 can be traced to other DNA sequences in this sample. The genes are TRBV18 and TRBJ2-7; no clear D gene. V gave up 4 bases and J gave up 6 bases, with 10 bases separating them. CDR1 is KGHSH and CDR2 is LQKENI in the germline V gene. The CDR3 has 12 amino acids. The CDR3 sequence is CASSRTVSEQYF. The CDR3 nucleotides are TGTGCCAGCTCACGGACGGTATCCGAGCAGTACTTC.

This clone occurred once. The CDR3 DNA reads TGCGCCAGCAGCCAATGGACAGGAATGAACACTGAAGCTTTCTTT. Translating gives CASSQWTGMNTEAFF. This sequence joins TRBV4-1 and TRBJ1-1, with 7 bases identical to TRBD1. The CDR3 runs 15 residues. The trim removed 2 bases at V and 0 bases at J, leaving 3 bases unmatched. Germline V CDR1 and CDR2: MGHRA, YSYEKL.

This chain uses TRBV27 with TRBJ2-1; no firm D call. With 0 bases removed from V and 6 bases from J, the gap between germline ends came to 9 bases. CDR3 size: 14 residues. Germline CDR1 reads MNHEY; CDR2 reads SMNVEV (reference sequence). CDR3 sequence (DNA): TGTGCCAGCAGTTTATCGGGATTTTCCAATGAGCAGTTCTTC. The encoded protein is CASSLSGFSNEQFF.

The V call is TRBV7-9, the J call TRBJ1-1; the D gene is possibly TRBD1 (6 bases). Germline V lookup: CDR1 SEHNR, CDR2 FQNEAQ (reference sequence). V was cut by 1 base and J by 8 bases, with 8 bases left in between. The CDR3 is 12 amino acids. CDR3 residues: CASSLEDREAFF. DNA of the CDR3: TGTGCCAGCAGCTTAGAGGACAGAGAAGCTTTCTTT.

This clone has just one count. V usage is TRBV30 and J usage is TRBJ1-5, with D possibly matching TRBD1 (5 bases). V gave up 0 bases and J gave up 7 bases, with 13 bases separating them. The CDR3 is 14 residues long. CDR1 GTSNPN and CDR2 SVGIG come from the germline V gene (reference sequence). CDR3 loop: CAWSVPGTSQPQHF. The CDR3 DNA follows: TGTGCCTGGAGTGTACCTGGGACGTCGCAGCCCCAGCATTTT.

The V gene is TRBV3-1 (or the pseudogene TRBV3-2), the J gene TRBJ2-3; D is uncertain. CDR1 is LGHDT and CDR2 is YNNKEL in the germline V gene (reference sequence). The CDR3 consists of 11 residues. Trimming shortened V by 5 bases and J by 7 bases, and 7 bases separated the two germline ends. CDR3 DNA sequence: TGTGCCAGCAGCATGGGGTATACGCAGTATTTT. Translating it yields CASSMGYTQYF.

The table lists this clone with a count of one. The CDR3 is CASSPGTGGYGYTF. CDR3 nucleotides: TGTGCCAGCAGTCCCGGGACAGGGGGCTATGGCTACACCTTC. The chain carries TRBV6-2 or TRBV6-3 and TRBJ1-2, with 11 bases matching TRBD1. Germline values: CDR1 MNHEY, CDR2 SVGEGT. V lost 5 bases to trimming and J lost 4 bases; unmatched junction nucleotides: 3. The CDR3 consists of 14 residues.

The chain carries TRBV6-4 and TRBJ2-7, with a weak D call TRBD1 (5 bases). This CDR3 has 14 residues. Germline V gives CDR1 MRHNA, CDR2 SNTAGT. The germline V and J ends were trimmed by 0 bases and 5 bases, with 11 bases remaining between them. CDR3 DNA: TGTGCCAGCAGTGACTCAGCCAGGGCCAACGAGCAGTACTTC. It translates to CASSDSARANEQYF.

The V gene is TRBV6-5, the J gene TRBJ2-3; 9 bases are shared with TRBD1. The length of the CDR3 is 15 residues. V shed 6 bases and J 4 bases; nucleotides not matched to a gene: 8. Germline V CDR1 and CDR2: MNHEY, SVGAGI. For the CDR3, the DNA is TGTGCCAGCAGGGCGGGACAGGGTAACGCAGATACGCAGTATTTT. The encoded protein is CASRAGQGNADTQYF.

With respect to this clone: Relative to the germline gene, one junction end is altered; a read error may explain this. The CDR3 DNA reads as TGTACCATCAAAGAACTAGCGGGGGACTACAATGAGCAGTTCTTC. Its translation is CTIKELAGDYNEQFF. The chain carries TRBV10-3 and TRBJ2-1, with 11 bases lining up with TRBD2. Per germline, CDR1 ENHRY and CDR2 SYGVKD. The CDR3 is 15 amino acids.

The CDR3 bases are TGTGCCAGCAGCTTAAGTACTAGCGGGGGGGTTGGTACGCAGTATTTT. Residues: CASSLSTSGGVGTQYF. The rearrangement links TRBV11-3 to TRBJ2-3, with 13 bases aligning to TRBD2. J was trimmed by 8 bases and V by 2 bases; bases with no gene match: 7. The CDR3 is 16 amino acids. Per the germline V gene, CDR1 is SGHNT and CDR2 is YENEEA.

V gene TRBV2 combines with J gene TRBJ1-1, with TRBD1 matching 9 bases. From germline, CDR1 is SNHLY and CDR2 FYNNEI. V was pared by 8 bases and J by 0 bases, with 4 bases of the junction left unmatched. The CDR3 spans 14 residues. In nucleotides, the CDR3 is TGTGCCAGCGGTAGGACAGGGGTGAACACTGAAGCTTTCTTT. Its translation is CASGRTGVNTEAFF.

This clone was picked up a small number of times. CDR3 DNA sequence: TGTGCCAGCAGCTTGGGACAGGGGATTTGGGACGCCGGGGAGCTGTTTTTT. Translating it yields CASSLGQGIWDAGELFF. The V gene is TRBV7-9, the J gene TRBJ2-2; 10 nucleotides match TRBD1. There are 17 residues in the CDR3. V was clipped by 3 bases and J by 6 bases; unmatched bases: 10. Germline V gives CDR1 SEHNR, CDR2 FQNEAQ (reference sequence).

The chain couples TRBV2 to TRBJ2-5, with 7 bases that match TRBD2. The CDR3 is 15 residues long. Germline CDR1 reads SNHLY; CDR2 reads FYNNEI. V was clipped by 6 bases and J by 5 bases; unmatched bases: 12. The CDR3 DNA is TGTGCCAGCAGCTTGAGTGTGGGGCGGGGGGAGACCCAGTACTTC. Residues: CASSLSVGRGETQYF.

V and J are TRBV19 and TRBJ1-2, with D tentatively TRBD1 (5 bases). The V gene's germline CDR1 is LNHDA and CDR2 SQIVND (reference sequence). Trimming shortened V by 3 bases and J by 7 bases, and 18 bases separated the two germline ends. There are 15 residues in the CDR3. This CDR3 is CASSIKRGAGLGYTF. The CDR3 nucleotides are TGTGCCAGTAGTATTAAGAGGGGCGCCGGTCTTGGCTACACCTTC.

This rearrangement joins TRBV19 to TRBJ1-5; D is possibly TRBD1 (5 bases). V lost 9 bases to trimming and J lost 5 bases, with 11 bases between them. The CDR3 extends over 12 amino acids. From germline, CDR1 is LNHDA and CDR2 SQIVND (reference sequence). The CDR3 spells CASGGGYQPQHF. The CDR3 nucleotides read TGTGCCAGCGGGGGGGGATATCAGCCCCAGCATTTT.